These 22 T cell receptor beta chains were all obtained from the same sample, sequenced in a study of radiotherapy plus CTLA-4 blockade in lung cancer. Only in-frame clones appear in the TCRdb table, and some are missing; sequencing was by immunoSEQ multiplex PCR. The data hold roughly 90,000 clones, with around 80% observed a single time. The starting material was peripheral blood, obtained from a patient treated with radiotherapy plus ipilimumab. Every receptor here comes from a human donor with non-small cell lung cancer that progressed on radiotherapy plus ipilimumab.

V gene TRBV5-1 combines with J gene TRBJ2-3; D is ambiguous. V gave up 2 bases and J gave up 6 bases, with 10 bases separating them. Germline V lookup: CDR1 SGHRS, CDR2 YFSETQ. CDR3 length: 13 amino acids. The CDR3 loop reads CASSLRSRDTQYF. In DNA form, the CDR3 reads TGCGCCAGCAGCTTACGATCTAGGGATACGCAGTATTTT.

The DNA of the CDR3 is TGTGCCAGCAGCCTAGGGGATTCCTACGAGCAGTACTTC. Translating gives CASSLGDSYEQYF. V gene TRBV7-9 combines with J gene TRBJ2-7; maybe TRBD1 (5 bases). CDR1 SEHNR and CDR2 FQNEAQ come from the germline V gene (reference sequence). The CDR3 totals 13 residues. The V gene lost 5 bases and the J gene lost 1 base, with 9 bases spanning the gap.

The chain combines TRBV29-1 with TRBJ1-1; D remains ambiguous. The CDR3 runs to 14 residues. Germline lookup yields CDR1 SQVTM and CDR2 ANQGSEA. The V and J ends lost 1 base and 4 bases respectively, with 13 bases between them. This CDR3 is CSVEVISIGTEAFF. CDR3 sequence (DNA): TGCAGCGTTGAAGTAATTAGCATTGGCACTGAAGCTTTCTTT.

Written as DNA, the CDR3 is TGCGCCAGCAGCCAAGATCTCGGCGGACTGAATCAGCCCCAGCATTTT. Amino acid sequence: CASSQDLGGLNQPQHF. The rearrangement joins TRBV4-1 to TRBJ1-5; D is unclear. Trimming pared 0 bases from V and 4 bases from J, leaving 13 bases between. CDR1 is MGHRA and CDR2 is YSYEKL in the germline V gene. The CDR3 extends over 16 amino acids.

This chain links TRBV18 with TRBJ2-2; D call uncertain. CDR3 length: 16 residues. Trimming cost V 3 bases and J 4 bases, with 15 bases left between them. Germline V CDR1 and CDR2: KGHSH, LQKENI. DNA for the CDR3: TGTGCCAGCTCACCGGACGCACCTTCGCTCACCGGGGAGCTGTTTTTT. Translated, it gives CASSPDAPSLTGELFF.

This chain uses TRBV6-1 with TRBJ1-2; 8 nucleotides agree with TRBD1. CDR1 MNHNS and CDR2 SASEGT come from the germline V gene. CDR3 size: 13 residues. V was pared by 5 bases and J by 7 bases, with 6 bases of the junction left unmatched. The CDR3, as DNA: TGTGCCAGCAGTCCCCGGACAGGGACTGGCTACACCTTC. Residues: CASSPRTGTGYTF.

With regard to this clone: The junction departs from the called germline gene at one end, perhaps through a read error. Additional DNA sequences in this sample encode the identical CDR3. In nucleotides, the CDR3 is TGCGCCAGCACTTTGGCAGGCCAAGAGACCCAATACTTC. It is translated as CASTLAGQETQYF. The chain recombines TRBV5-1 with TRBJ2-5; D remains unclear. Germline V gene data show CDR1 as SGHRS and CDR2 as YFSETQ. The CDR3 spans 13 residues.

V is TRBV6-1 and J is TRBJ2-1, with D tentatively TRBD2 (6 bases). The CDR3 extends over 15 amino acids. Germline loops: CDR1 MNHNS, CDR2 SASEGT. The ends were cut back, 6 bases at V and 5 bases at J, with 17 bases in the middle. This CDR3 is CASSQLRGTHNEQFF. The CDR3 region has the DNA TGTGCCAGCAGCCAACTCCGCGGGACTCACAATGAGCAGTTCTTC.

The rearrangement links TRBV18 to TRBJ1-3; D is ambiguous. Germline V gene data show CDR1 as KGHSH and CDR2 as LQKENI. This CDR3 region has 15 residues. V was pared by 0 bases and J by 0 bases, with 6 bases between. CDR3 sequence: CASSPPRVSGNTIYF. CDR3 DNA: TGTGCCAGCTCACCACCGAGGGTCTCTGGAAACACCATATATTTT.

The V gene is TRBV28, the J gene TRBJ2-3, with 8 bases matching TRBD1. The CDR3 spans 15 residues. Germline CDR1 MDHEN, CDR2 SYDVKM. The junction had 5 bases not matched to a gene; V was cut back by 3 bases and J by 3 bases. The CDR3 sequence: CASSFVRGLTDTQYF. CDR3 nucleotide sequence: TGTGCCAGCAGTTTTGTCAGGGGGCTTACAGATACGCAGTATTTT. Full variable domain (outside the CDR3, taken from reference TRBV28 and TRBJ2-3): DVKVTQSSRYLVKRTGEKVFLECVQDMDHENMFWYRQDPGLGLRLIYFSYDVKMKEKGDIPEGYSVSREKKERFSLILESASTNQTSMYLCASSFVRGLTDTQYFGPGTRLTVL.

This chain connects TRBV11-2 to TRBJ2-2; 8 positions agree with TRBD2. The germline V gene encodes CDR1 SGHAT and CDR2 FQNNGV. V lost 5 bases, J lost 2 bases, and 10 bases stayed unmatched. The CDR3 has 17 residues. The CDR3 region is CASSATGLVGNTGELFF. The CDR3 DNA sequence: TGTGCCAGCAGCGCAACGGGACTAGTGGGTAACACCGGGGAGCTGTTTTTT.

The V call is TRBV6-5, the J call TRBJ1-2; D is perhaps TRBD1 (6 bases). This CDR3 has 14 residues. The germline V and J ends were trimmed by 6 bases and 4 bases, with 15 bases remaining between them. Germline-derived CDR1 and CDR2 are MNHEY and SVGAGI. CDR3 loop: CASRGTLSLYGYTF. For the CDR3, the DNA is TGTGCCAGCAGGGGGACACTCTCTCTCTATGGCTACACCTTC.

V gene TRBV7-6 combines with J gene TRBJ2-6; 9 bases align to TRBD2. The CDR3 covers 20 residues. Germline lookup yields CDR1 SGHVS and CDR2 FNYEAQ. The junction had 15 bases not matched to a gene; V was cut back by 5 bases and J by 1 base. CDR3 nucleotide sequence: TGTGCCAGCAGCGATCCGTATAGCGGGAGATCATCTTCTGGGGCCAACGTCCTGACTTTC. It translates to CASSDPYSGRSSSGANVLTF.

This sequence joins TRBV6-1 and TRBJ2-5; D is ambiguous. V shed 6 bases and J shed 0 bases, with 2 bases lying between them. The CDR3 length is 11 residues. From germline, CDR1 is MNHNS and CDR2 SASEGT. CDR3 coding DNA: TGTGCCAGCAGGGACCAAGAGACCCAGTACTTC. Amino acid sequence: CASRDQETQYF.

The V call is TRBV30, the J call TRBJ1-2, with D unresolved. V lost 3 bases and J lost 5, with 13 bases in between. The CDR3 runs 13 residues. CDR1 is GTSNPN and CDR2 is SVGIG in the germline V gene (reference sequence). CDR3 amino acids: CAWSRAGSYGYTF. CDR3 DNA sequence: TGTGCCTGGAGCCGGGCAGGAAGTTATGGCTACACCTTC.

V usage is TRBV29-1 and J usage is TRBJ1-2; 8 bases align to TRBD1. V shed 7 bases, J shed 8 bases, and the junction held 9 bases outside the gene matches. This CDR3 spans 12 amino acids. In germline, CDR1 is SQVTM, CDR2 ANQGSEA. The CDR3 loop is CSAQDRGEGYTF. The DNA of the CDR3 is TGCAGCGCACAAGACAGGGGTGAAGGCTACACCTTC.

The genes are TRBV6-1 and TRBJ2-3; unclear D gene. The CDR3 covers 12 residues. Germline CDR1 is MNHNS and CDR2 is SASEGT. Trimming pared 4 bases from V and 6 bases from J, leaving 8 bases between. The CDR3 DNA reads as TGTGCCAGCAGTGCCTTGGGGGATACGCAGTATTTT. Translating it yields CASSALGDTQYF.

The chain combines TRBV25-1 with TRBJ2-7, with a weak D call TRBD1 (6 bases). Between the trimmed V and J ends, which lost 4 bases and 5 bases, there was a span of 12 bases. CDR3 size: 13 residues. Germline-derived CDR1 and CDR2 are MGHDK and SYGVNS. The CDR3 DNA reads as TGTGCCAGCAGTGGTTGGGGGCACAACGAGCAGTACGTC. Translating gives CASSGWGHNEQYV.

As concerns this clone: The DNA is omitted, as the CDR3 cannot be located on it reliably, and the CDR3 follows TCRdb's listing. The V and J genes are TRBV7-9 and TRBJ2-7; TRBD1, the table's D call, lacks a check against the DNA. The germline V gene has CDR1 SEHNR and CDR2 FQNEAQ (reference sequence). A total of 15 residues make up the CDR3, ends included. CDR3 residues: CASSQGQFGAGEQYF.

V is TRBV9 and J is TRBJ2-1; D unresolved. The V and J ends lost 7 bases and 2 bases respectively, with 13 bases between them. Germline loops: CDR1 SGDLS, CDR2 YYNGEE. The CDR3 runs to 14 residues. The CDR3 loop is CASSTSPTYNEQFF. The CDR3 DNA sequence: TGTGCCAGCTCCACGAGCCCAACCTACAATGAGCAGTTCTTC.

V gene TRBV6-6 combines with J gene TRBJ2-7, with D perhaps matching TRBD1 (6 bases). The CDR3 runs 14 residues. Germline V gene data show CDR1 as MNHNY and CDR2 as SVGAGI (reference sequence). Trimming stripped 4 bases from V and 7 bases from J, with 17 bases between. This CDR3 reads CASSSQTRGGEQYV. CDR3 nucleotide sequence: TGTGCCAGCAGTTCACAAACCAGGGGCGGGGAGCAGTACGTC.

The CDR3 bases are TGTGCCAGCAGCGTGACTGCCGGGACTGGGCTAGCGTCCGGGGAGCTGTTTTTT. Amino acids: CASSVTAGTGLASGELFF. The V gene is TRBV9, the J gene TRBJ2-2; TRBD2 is a possible D gene (6 bases). CDR1 SGDLS and CDR2 YYNGEE come from the germline V gene. With 2 bases removed from V and 6 bases from J, the gap between germline ends came to 23 bases. CDR3 size: 18 residues.